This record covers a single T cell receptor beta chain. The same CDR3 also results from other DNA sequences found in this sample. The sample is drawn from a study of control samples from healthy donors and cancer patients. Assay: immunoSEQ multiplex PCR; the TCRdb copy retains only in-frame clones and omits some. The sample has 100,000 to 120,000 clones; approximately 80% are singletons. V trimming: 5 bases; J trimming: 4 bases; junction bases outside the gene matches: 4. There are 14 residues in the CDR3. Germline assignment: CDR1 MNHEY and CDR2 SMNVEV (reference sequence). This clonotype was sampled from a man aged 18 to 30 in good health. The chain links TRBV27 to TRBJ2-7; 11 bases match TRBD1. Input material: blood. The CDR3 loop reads CASSPGTGGYEQYF. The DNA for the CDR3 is TGTGCCAGCAGTCCCGGGACAGGGGGTTACGAGCAGTACTTC.